This record looks at one TCR beta chain sequence and its context. This clonotype was counted ten times or more. What this receptor recognizes is not known. The input lacks base qualities; no much larger clone sits a single base away. Hyperthyroidism patients were aged 18 to 65 years and newly diagnosed, with disease duration of less than 2 months. Exclusion was applied to patients with uncontrolled infections, other autoimmune diseases, pregnancy or lactation. Diagnoses were based on clinical symptoms, serum thyroxine and TRAb, thyroid ultrasound and orbital computed tomography. Blood from progressor patients was collected at the time of first diagnosis with hyperthyroidism, before any ophthalmopathy symptoms had appeared. PBMCs were isolated from 7.5 to 10 ml of fresh peripheral blood by Ficoll-Paque density gradient centrifugation. Progressor patients were defined as those initially diagnosed with Graves' hyperthyroidism in whom ophthalmopathy developed during follow-up. Trizol reagent was used to extract total RNA, and RNA quality was then checked on an Agilent 2100 Bioanalyzer.

This specimen comes from a study of T cells in Graves' hyperthyroidism and ophthalmopathy (dated by TCRdb to 2018 to 2020). About the full investigation: Peripheral blood was sampled at the time of initial diagnosis, prior to any treatment. An independent validation cohort of under 20 hyperthyroidism patients and approximately 16 patients who later progressed to ophthalmopathy tested prospective prediction of ophthalmopathy. Thyroid tissue and blood T-cell repertoires from six Graves' hyperthyroidism patients were also compared in the study. The 80 to 100 discovery patients were randomly divided into training and test sets at a 7:3 ratio. TCR Vbeta CDR3 sequencing of 120 to 150 peripheral blood samples (under 45 ophthalmopathy, 70 to 85 hyperthyroidism and some 17 progressor patients) is reported in the paper. A discovery cohort of around 98 patients, 43 with Graves' ophthalmopathy and more than 55 with stable Graves' hyperthyroidism, was used to find distinguishing TCR V-J signatures. Once sampling was done, hyperthyroidism patients were given methimazole at a starting dose of 30 mg daily, whereas ophthalmopathy patients were given high-dose intravenous methylprednisolone.

The full study reports these points: During validation, the model predicted progression to ophthalmopathy a median of approximately 6.5 months ahead of onset, with 70.59% sensitivity and almost 75% specificity. No statistical method was used to set the sample size in advance, and investigators knew the group allocation. Ophthalmopathy was separated from stable hyperthyroidism by a 13 V-J signature model, with just over 85% sensitivity and around 81% specificity obtained in cross-validation and 80%/75% obtained in testing. Blood samples also contained most of the expanded thyroid clonotypes (frequency above 0.001), which suggests that blood repertoires may reflect thyroid immune responses.

The TCR beta CDR3 regions were amplified from RNA transcripts. For the first round of RT-PCR on the TCR CDR3, the HTBI primer set was used together with the Qiagen OneStep RT-PCR kit. The libraries were constructed in a second round of multiplex PCR and then size-selected and purified. Sequencing of the libraries was done on an Illumina HiSeq2000 using paired-end 100 bp reads. The published analysis was carried out like this. Raw data were processed with SOAPnuke, discarding reads with adapters, uncalled bases, mean Phred below 15, or no exact constant-primer or identifier match. COPE v1.2.5 was used to merge the high-quality paired reads, and each unique nucleotide sequence was defined as a clonotype. MiTCR v1.1 was used to align the clonotypes against IMGT TRBV, TRBD and TRBJ reference segments. The analysis included only V-J combinations with a frequency above 0.0001, which together covered more than 99% of the repertoires. A TCS score was defined as the ratio of F50 (clonal expansion) to E x V (chaos), with BLOSUM62-based TCRdist applied between CDR3 peptides within each V-J. Welch's t-statistics and random forest reduced roughly 530 V-J features to 13, which were used in a naive Bayes classifier (R e1071). The public reads were reanalyzed by TCRdb: fastp trimming at Q25, MiXCR alignment, in-frame beta chains only. Every CDR3 protein is listed once, alongside the most common genes and DNA of its rows. TCRdb, rather than the study authors, made the V and J calls. The sample records fewer than 500,000 distinct CDR3 sequences, approximately 15% of which are singletons. The leading ten clones occupy less than 25% of the sample.

CDR1 and CDR2 are read off the germline V gene (reference sequence) as GTSNPN and SVGIG. V trim: 1 base; J trim: 0 bases; unmatched bases: 6. From the cysteine up to the phenylalanine, the CDR3 has a length of 16 residues. Here the CDR3 DNA is all that survives: 48 bases in frame from base 1. This receptor was identified in a young man with Graves' hyperthyroidism that later progressed to Graves' ophthalmopathy. This sequence uses TRBV30 and TRBJ1-5; the central 7 bases match TRBD1. The material sequenced was blood. DNA sequence: TGTGCCTGGAGTGGGGGGGACAGTCATAGCAATCAGCCCCAGCATTTT. The encoded protein is CAWSGGDSHSNQPQHF. Joined to the reference TRBV30 and TRBJ1-5 proteins, this CDR3 gives the full variable domain: SQTIHQWPATLVQPVGSPLSLECTVEGTSNPNLYWYRQAAGRGLQLLFYSVGIGQISSEVPQNLSASRPQDRQFILSSKKLLLSDSGFYLCAWSGGDSHSNQPQHFGDGTRLSIL.